This T cell receptor (beta chain) stems from a study of T cell changes during pregnancy in multiple sclerosis (dated by TCRdb to about 2019). About the investigation overall: The study looked at changes in the T cell repertoire across pregnancy in women with multiple sclerosis.

Libraries were made using the immunoSEQ multiplex PCR assay. TCRdb mirrors the immuneACCESS table, restricted to in-frame sequences. Some clones are absent from its copies; in checked studies, under half trace to an unresolved V gene, and the reason for the others is unknown. The sample table records almost 50,000 clones; about 91% of these occur just once. The top ten clones comprise about 10% of the sample. This clone has only one observation. The antigen it binds to is not known. No clone much larger than this one lies a single base away; base qualities are absent. The receptor was derived from a female donor with multiple sclerosis, enrolled in a pregnancy study. The sample here was CD8+ T cells from peripheral blood mononuclear cells, taken after pregnancy.

The base sequence is TGTGCCACCAGCAGAGATTGGACAGGGGCCACTGAAGCTTTCTTT. It is translated as CATSRDWTGATEAFF. The chain was built from TRBV15 and TRBJ1-1; TRBD1 agrees with 9 junctional bases. From the cysteine through the phenylalanine, the CDR3 covers 15 amino acids. Just CDR3 DNA is preserved here, 45 bases in frame from base 1. Reading the germline V gene (reference sequence) gives CDR1 LNHNV and CDR2 YYDKDF. The germline V and J ends show losses of 0 bases and 4 bases respectively, and no gene match explains 3 bases of the junction.